This T cell receptor (beta chain) was profiled in a study of shared clonotypes between healthy human individuals. The CDR3 runs to 15 residues. Germline-derived CDR1 and CDR2 are SGHNT and YYREEE (reference sequence). Trimming pared 0 bases from V and 5 bases from J, leaving 15 bases between. Generated by immunoSEQ multiplex PCR, the TCRdb table keeps only in-frame clones and is missing some. The repertoire holds hundreds of thousands of clones, with roughly 73% as singletons. The rearrangement links TRBV5-4 to TRBJ2-7; weak D call: TRBD1 (5 bases). This sequence originates from a woman aged 30 to 39 in good health. The source material was memory CD4+ T cells sorted from blood. Sample subset: CD45RA-negative fraction. The CDR3 DNA is TGTGCCAGCAGCTTGGAACAGGCGAGAATCGACGAGCAGTACTTC. Its protein is CASSLEQARIDEQYF.